The source of this T cell receptor beta chain is a study of blood T cells in healthy people across ages. Study-level results: Age brought a roughly linear fall in TCR beta diversity measured per million T cells. Both higher diversity and more naive CD4+ cells marked long-lived donors when set against aged donors.

Germline CDR1 reads LGHNA; CDR2 reads YNFKEQ. V lost 4 bases to trimming and J lost 1 base, with 10 bases between them. This CDR3 spans 14 amino acids. PCR was performed a second time for about 7 to 12 cycles using a sample-barcoded 5' primer and a J-beta primer mix. TCRdb analysed the 5' RACE reads with MiXCR anew, one entry per CDR3 protein. The sample yields about 730,000 distinct CDR3 sequences, 40% to 45% seen once. With each sample, at least 5 micrograms of total RNA were extracted. At least ten counts were recorded for this clonotype. Its specificity is not known. The gene calls are TRBV4-2 and TRBJ2-5, with D perhaps given as TRBD1 or TRBD2 (5 bases each). Sequencing used blood. This clonotype originated in a woman in her sixties in good health. The CDR3 protein is CASSPGGSQETQYF. The CDR3 nucleotides are TGTGCCAGCAGCCCTGGGGGTTCCCAAGAGACCCAGTACTTC.